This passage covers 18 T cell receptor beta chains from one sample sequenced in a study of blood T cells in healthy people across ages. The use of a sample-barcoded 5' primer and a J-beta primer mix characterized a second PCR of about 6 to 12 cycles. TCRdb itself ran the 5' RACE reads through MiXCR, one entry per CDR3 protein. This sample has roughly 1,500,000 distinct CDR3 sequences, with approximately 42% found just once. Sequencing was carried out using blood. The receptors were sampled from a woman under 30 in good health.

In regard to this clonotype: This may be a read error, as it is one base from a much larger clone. CDR3 DNA: TGTGCCACCAGTGATTTCCAAAAGACCCAGTACTTC. It specifies CATSDFQKTQYF. V usage is TRBV24-1 and J usage is TRBJ2-5, with D unclear. CDR1 is KGHDR and CDR2 is SFDVKD in the germline V gene. The CDR3 has 12 residues.

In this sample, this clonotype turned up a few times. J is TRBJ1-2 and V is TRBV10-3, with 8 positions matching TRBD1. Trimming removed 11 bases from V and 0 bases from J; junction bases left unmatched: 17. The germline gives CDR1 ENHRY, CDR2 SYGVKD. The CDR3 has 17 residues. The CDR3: CAAGGATRTGTNYGYTF. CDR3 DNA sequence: TGTGCCGCGGGTGGGGCGACACGGACAGGGACTAACTATGGCTACACCTTC.

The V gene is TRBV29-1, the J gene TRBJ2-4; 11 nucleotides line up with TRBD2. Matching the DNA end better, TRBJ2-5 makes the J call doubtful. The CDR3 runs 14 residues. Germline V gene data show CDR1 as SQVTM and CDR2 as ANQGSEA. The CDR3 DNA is TGCAGCGTCGGAACACTAGCGGGGGAAGAGACCCAGTACTTC. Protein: CSVGTLAGEETQYF.

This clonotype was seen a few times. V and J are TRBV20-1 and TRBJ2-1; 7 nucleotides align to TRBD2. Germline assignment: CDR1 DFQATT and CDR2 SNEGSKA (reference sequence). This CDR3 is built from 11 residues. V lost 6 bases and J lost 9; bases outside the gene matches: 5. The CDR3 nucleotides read TGCAGTGCACGACTAGCCCTTGAGCAGTTCTTC. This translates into CSARLALEQFF.

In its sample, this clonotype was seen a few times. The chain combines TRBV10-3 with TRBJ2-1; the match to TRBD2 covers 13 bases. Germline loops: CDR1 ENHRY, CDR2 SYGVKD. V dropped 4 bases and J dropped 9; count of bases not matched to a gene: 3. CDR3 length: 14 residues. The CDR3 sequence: CAISGTSGSGEQFF. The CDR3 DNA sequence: TGTGCCATCAGTGGGACTAGCGGGAGCGGTGAGCAGTTCTTC.

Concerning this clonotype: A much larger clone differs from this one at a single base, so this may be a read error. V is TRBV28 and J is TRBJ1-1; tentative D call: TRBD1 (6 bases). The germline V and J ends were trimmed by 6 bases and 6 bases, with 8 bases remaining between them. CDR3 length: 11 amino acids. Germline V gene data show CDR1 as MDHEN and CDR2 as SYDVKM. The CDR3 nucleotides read TGTGCCAGCAGACAGGGCCCTGAAGCTTTCTTT. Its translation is CASRQGPEAFF.

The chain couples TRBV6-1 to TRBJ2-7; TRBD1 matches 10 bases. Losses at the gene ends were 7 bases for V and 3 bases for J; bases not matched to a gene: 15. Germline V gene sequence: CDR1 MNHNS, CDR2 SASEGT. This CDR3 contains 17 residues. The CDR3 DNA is TGTGCCAGCACCTTGGGACAGGGGACCCTCCGCTACTACGAGCAGTACTTC. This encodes CASTLGQGTLRYYEQYF.

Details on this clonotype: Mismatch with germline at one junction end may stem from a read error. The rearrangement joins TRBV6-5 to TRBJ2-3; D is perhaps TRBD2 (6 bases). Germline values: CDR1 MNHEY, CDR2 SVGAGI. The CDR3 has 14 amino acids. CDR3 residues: CGSSYAGPTDTQYF. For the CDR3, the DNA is TGTGGCAGCAGTTACGCGGGGCCCACAGATACGCAGTATTTT.

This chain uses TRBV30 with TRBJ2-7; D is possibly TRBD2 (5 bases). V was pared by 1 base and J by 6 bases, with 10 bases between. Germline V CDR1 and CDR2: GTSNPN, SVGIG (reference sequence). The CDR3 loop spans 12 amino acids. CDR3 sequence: CAWSAGRGEQYF. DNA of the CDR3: TGTGCCTGGAGTGCTGGTCGGGGCGAGCAGTACTTC.

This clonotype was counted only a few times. Here the CDR3 reads CSGGRFDNEQFF. Written as DNA, the CDR3 is TGCAGCGGGGGCCGGTTCGACAATGAGCAGTTCTTC. The chain is built from TRBV29-1 and TRBJ2-1; TRBD1 is a possible D gene (5 bases). V lost 7 bases to trimming and J lost 5 bases, with 12 bases between them. Germline V gives CDR1 SQVTM, CDR2 ANQGSEA. This CDR3 spans 12 amino acids.

In nucleotides, the CDR3 is TGTGCCAGCAGCGCTTATTCGGCAGATACGCAGTATTTT. Protein product: CASSAYSADTQYF. The rearrangement links TRBV7-9 to TRBJ2-3; D unclear. The CDR3 spans 13 residues. Germline V gives CDR1 SEHNR, CDR2 FQNEAQ (reference sequence). V was cut by 5 bases and J by 4 bases, with 10 bases left in between.

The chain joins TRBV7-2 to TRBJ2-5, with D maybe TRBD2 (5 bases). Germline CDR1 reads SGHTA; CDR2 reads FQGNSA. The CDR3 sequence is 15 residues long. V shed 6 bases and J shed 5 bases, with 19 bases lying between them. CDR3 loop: CASRIDATSWETQYF. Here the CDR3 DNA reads TGTGCCAGCAGAATCGATGCAACTAGTTGGGAGACCCAGTACTTC. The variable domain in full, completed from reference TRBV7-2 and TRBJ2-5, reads GAGVSQSPSNKVTEKGKDVELRCDPISGHTALYWYRQSLGQGLEFLIYFQGNSAPDKSGLPSDRFSAERTGGSVSTLTIQRTQQEDSAVYLCASRIDATSWETQYFGPGTRLLVL.

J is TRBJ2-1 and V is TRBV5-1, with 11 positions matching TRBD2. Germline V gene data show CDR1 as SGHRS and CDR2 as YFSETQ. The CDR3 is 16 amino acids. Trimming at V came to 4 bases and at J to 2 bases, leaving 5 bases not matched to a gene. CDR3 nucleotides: TGCGCCAGCAGCGGTAGCGGGGGGGCGACCTACAATGAGCAGTTCTTC. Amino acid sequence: CASSGSGGATYNEQFF.

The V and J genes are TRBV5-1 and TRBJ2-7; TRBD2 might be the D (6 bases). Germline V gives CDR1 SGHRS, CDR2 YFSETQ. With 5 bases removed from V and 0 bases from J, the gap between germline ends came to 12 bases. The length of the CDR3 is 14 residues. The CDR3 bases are TGCGCCAGCAGACGGAGGGAGAACTCCTACGAGCAGTACTTC. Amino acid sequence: CASRRRENSYEQYF. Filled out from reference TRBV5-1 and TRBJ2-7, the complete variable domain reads KAGVTQTPRYLIKTRGQQVTLSCSPISGHRSVSWYQQTPGQGLQFLFEYFSETQRNKGNFPGRFSGRQFSNSRSEMNVSTLELGDSALYLCASRRRENSYEQYFGPGTRLTVT.

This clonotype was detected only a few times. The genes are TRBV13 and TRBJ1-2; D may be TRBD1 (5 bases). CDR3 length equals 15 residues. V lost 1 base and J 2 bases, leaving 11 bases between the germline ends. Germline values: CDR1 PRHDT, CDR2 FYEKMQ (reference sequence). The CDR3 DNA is TGTGCCAGCAGCTTAGCCCCGGGGGACAACTATGGCTACACCTTC. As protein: CASSLAPGDNYGYTF.

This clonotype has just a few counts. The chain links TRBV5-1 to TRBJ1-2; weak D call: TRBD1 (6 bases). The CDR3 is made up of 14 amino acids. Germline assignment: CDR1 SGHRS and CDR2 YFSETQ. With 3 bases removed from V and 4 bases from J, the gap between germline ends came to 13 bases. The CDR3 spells CASSSTGYGYGYTF. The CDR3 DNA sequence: TGCGCCAGCAGCTCAACAGGGTACGGCTATGGCTACACCTTC.

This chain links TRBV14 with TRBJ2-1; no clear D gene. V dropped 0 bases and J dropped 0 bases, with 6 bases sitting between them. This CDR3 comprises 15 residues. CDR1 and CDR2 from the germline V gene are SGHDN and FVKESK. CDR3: CASSQESYSYNEQFF. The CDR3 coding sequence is TGTGCCAGCAGCCAAGAGAGTTACTCCTACAATGAGCAGTTCTTC.

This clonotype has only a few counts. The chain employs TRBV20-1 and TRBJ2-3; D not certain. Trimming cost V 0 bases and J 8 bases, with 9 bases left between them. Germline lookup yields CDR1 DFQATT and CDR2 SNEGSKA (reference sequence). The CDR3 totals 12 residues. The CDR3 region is CSARESLGTQYF. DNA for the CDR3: TGCAGTGCTAGAGAGAGTTTGGGTACGCAGTATTTT.